A few counts support the clone carrying this T cell receptor beta chain. Its antigen is unknown. MiXCR, run by TCRdb on the 5' RACE reads, gives a single entry per CDR3 protein. The sample gives 95,000 to 150,000 distinct CDR3 sequences, more than 6% of which show up once; around 2.5% is in the top ten. The data were obtained in a study of T cells after yellow fever vaccination. Study results and limitations: A weaker secondary response peaked on day 5, the primary on day 15. Overall, a small share of clonotypes was seen in both CD4 and CD8 compartments. Abundant clonotypes from the bulk population could get into FACS-sorted repertoires as contaminants.

CDR1 MNHNS and CDR2 SASEGT come from the germline V gene. The V end lost 5 bases, the J end lost 5 bases, and 18 bases lay between the germline ends. CDR3 size: 15 residues. The rearrangement links TRBV6-1 to TRBJ1-2, with D unresolved. The TCR was taken from a young man who received the YFV17D yellow fever vaccine. The sequenced sample was CD4+ T cells sorted from PBMCs, obtained less than 11 days after the first yellow fever vaccination. CDR3 region: CASSQPNRGAYGYTF. The CDR3 DNA sequence: TGTGCCAGCAGTCAACCTAACCGGGGAGCTTATGGCTACACCTTC.